This TCR beta chain was retrieved from a study of identical twins. Each CDR3 protein is one row after TCRdb ran MiXCR on the 5' RACE reads. Among approximately 230,000 distinct CDR3 sequences listed, about 14% were seen once. The V gene end was trimmed by 5 bases and the J gene end by 1 base; junction bases not matched to a gene: 6. This CDR3 region has 15 residues. From germline, CDR1 is MNHNS and CDR2 SASEGT. The chain has TRBV6-1 and TRBJ2-5, with 8 bases that match TRBD1. This receptor was obtained from a woman aged 18-29 years in good health. The sample comprised memory (CD45RO+) T cells sorted from blood. CDR3 amino acids: CASSTQQGGQETQYF. In DNA, the CDR3 is TGTGCCAGCAGTACGCAACAGGGGGGCCAAGAGACCCAGTACTTC.